Listed below are T cell receptor beta chains from one sample, sequenced in a study of glioma-infiltrating T cells. From the multiplex PCR reads, TCRdb called clonotypes with MiXCR, one entry per CDR3 protein. The sample carries over 120,000 distinct CDR3 sequences, approximately 40% recorded once. Sequences were obtained from glioma tissue, nonneoplastic brain tissue, or PBMCs (not recorded which). Receptors originate from a human donor with low-grade glioma or glioblastoma, undergoing nonglioma brain surgery, or in good health (not recorded which). Each CDR3 is given with its conserved first and last residue. Fields, in order: V gene, J gene, D gene, clone size, CDR3 protein, CDR3 DNA. The D gene is left open where the match is weak. A clone size is listed for some rows: how often the clone was seen (once, few, many), or a class if it is expanded.

V gene: TRBV20-1; J gene: TRBJ2-5; D gene: TRBD1; clone size: NA; CDR3 protein: CSAPRQGQETQYF; CDR3 DNA: TGCAGTGCTCCAAGACAGGGACAAGAGACCCAGTACTTC
V gene: TRBV11-2; J gene: TRBJ2-5; D gene: NA; clone size: NA; CDR3 protein: CASSPAGEGRETQYF; CDR3 DNA: TGTGCCAGCAGCCCAGCCGGGGAAGGAAGAGAGACCCAGTACTTC
V gene: TRBV7-2; J gene: TRBJ2-6; D gene: NA; clone size: NA; CDR3 protein: CASSLVGGLLSGANVLTF; CDR3 DNA: TGTGCCAGCAGCTTAGTTGGGGGGCTCCTCTCTGGGGCCAACGTCCTGACTTTC
V gene: TRBV6-2/TRBV6-3; J gene: TRBJ1-1; D gene: NA; clone size: NA; CDR3 protein: CASSYSTRGSFF; CDR3 DNA: TGTGCCAGCAGTTACTCGACCAGGGGATCTTTCTTT
V gene: TRBV6-1; J gene: TRBJ1-4; D gene: NA; clone size: NA; CDR3 protein: CASSDSGPLGEKLFF; CDR3 DNA: TGTGCCAGCAGTGACAGCGGACCGTTGGGTGAAAAACTGTTTTTT
V gene: TRBV5-6; J gene: TRBJ2-7; D gene: TRBD1; clone size: few; CDR3 protein: CASSPTGQLSYEQYF; CDR3 DNA: TGTGCCAGCAGCCCTACGGGACAGCTTTCTTACGAGCAGTACTTC
V gene: TRBV27; J gene: TRBJ1-1; D gene: NA; clone size: NA; CDR3 protein: CASSYSPGLNTEAFF; CDR3 DNA: TGTGCCAGCAGTTACTCGCCGGGGCTGAACACTGAAGCTTTCTTT
V gene: TRBV20-1; J gene: TRBJ2-7; D gene: NA; clone size: few; CDR3 protein: CSATRANKIMEQYF; CDR3 DNA: TGCAGTGCTACCCGGGCCAATAAAATAATGGAGCAGTACTTC
V gene: TRBV20-1; J gene: TRBJ2-7; D gene: NA; clone size: NA; CDR3 protein: CSAKGGQDEQYF; CDR3 DNA: TGCAGTGCTAAAGGGGGTCAGGACGAGCAGTACTTC
V gene: TRBV27; J gene: TRBJ2-1; D gene: TRBD2; clone size: NA; CDR3 protein: CASRTSGESSYNEQFF; CDR3 DNA: TGTGCCAGCAGAACTAGCGGGGAAAGCTCCTACAATGAGCAGTTCTTC
V gene: TRBV7-9; J gene: TRBJ1-4; D gene: NA; clone size: few; CDR3 protein: CASSVQEKLFF; CDR3 DNA: TGTGCCAGCAGCGTACAAGAAAAACTGTTTTTT
V gene: TRBV2; J gene: TRBJ1-2; D gene: NA; clone size: NA; CDR3 protein: CASTISQGDYGYTF; CDR3 DNA: TGTGCCAGCACTATTTCACAGGGCGACTATGGCTACACCTTC
V gene: TRBV20-1; J gene: TRBJ2-1; D gene: TRBD2; clone size: NA; CDR3 protein: CSASFGTSYNEQFF; CDR3 DNA: TGCAGTGCTAGTTTCGGGACTAGCTACAATGAGCAGTTCTTC
V gene: TRBV20-1; J gene: TRBJ2-3; D gene: TRBD2; clone size: few; CDR3 protein: CSASWLAVHTDTQYF; CDR3 DNA: TGCAGTGCTAGCTGGCTAGCGGTTCACACAGATACGCAGTATTTT
V gene: TRBV6-1; J gene: TRBJ2-7; D gene: TRBD1; clone size: NA; CDR3 protein: CATLGQVYEQYF; CDR3 DNA: TGTGCCACCCTCGGACAGGTCTACGAGCAGTACTTC
V gene: TRBV20-1; J gene: TRBJ2-1; D gene: TRBD2; clone size: NA; CDR3 protein: CSAPGTNNEQFF; CDR3 DNA: TGCAGTGCCCCCGGGACTAACAATGAGCAGTTCTTC
V gene: TRBV12-3/TRBV12-4; J gene: TRBJ1-3; D gene: NA; clone size: few; CDR3 protein: CASSPNSGNTIYF; CDR3 DNA: TGTGCCAGCAGTCCAAACTCTGGAAACACCATATATTTT
V gene: TRBV20-1; J gene: TRBJ2-7; D gene: TRBD2; clone size: NA; CDR3 protein: CSALTSGRGGYEQYF; CDR3 DNA: TGCAGTGCTCTTACTAGCGGGAGGGGTGGGTACGAGCAGTACTTC
V gene: TRBV4-3; J gene: TRBJ2-1; D gene: TRBD2; clone size: NA; CDR3 protein: CASSQGGGAYNEQFF; CDR3 DNA: TGCGCCAGCAGCCAAGGGGGGGGGGCCTACAATGAGCAGTTCTTC
V gene: TRBV7-2; J gene: TRBJ1-1; D gene: NA; clone size: NA; CDR3 protein: CASSLAGGRTEAFF; CDR3 DNA: TGTGCCAGCAGCTTAGCAGGGGGTAGGACTGAAGCTTTCTTT
V gene: TRBV4-1; J gene: TRBJ1-1; D gene: NA; clone size: NA; CDR3 protein: CASSQIQTAGAFF; CDR3 DNA: TGCGCCAGCAGCCAGATCCAGACAGCCGGGGCTTTCTTT
V gene: TRBV20-1; J gene: TRBJ2-7; D gene: NA; clone size: few; CDR3 protein: CSARDSYEQYF; CDR3 DNA: TGCAGTGCTAGAGACAGTTACGAGCAGTACTTC
V gene: TRBV20-1; J gene: TRBJ2-7; D gene: TRBD2; clone size: few; CDR3 protein: CSAALSGTRGEQYF; CDR3 DNA: TGCAGTGCTGCACTCTCCGGGACTAGGGGTGAGCAGTACTTC
V gene: TRBV20-1; J gene: TRBJ1-1; D gene: NA; clone size: NA; CDR3 protein: CSASPSYRESTEAFF; CDR3 DNA: TGCAGTGCTAGTCCGTCCTACAGGGAGAGCACTGAAGCTTTCTTT
V gene: TRBV6-6; J gene: TRBJ1-2; D gene: TRBD1; clone size: few; CDR3 protein: CASSYWTGVKSGRYGYTF; CDR3 DNA: TGTGCCAGCAGTTACTGGACAGGGGTTAAATCCGGACGCTATGGCTACACCTTC